The T cell receptor beta chain described here comes from a study of blood T cells in healthy people across ages. Primers used in a second PCR of about 6 to 11 cycles were a sample-barcoded 5' primer and a J-beta primer mix. Every sample gave at least 2.5 million paired-end reads containing CDR3. Using its own MiXCR run on the 5' RACE reads, TCRdb lists one record per CDR3 protein. The repertoire holds some 790,000 distinct CDR3 sequences, with roughly 26% as singletons. Concerning this clonotype itself: It may be a read error: a sequence one base away is much more abundant.

No fewer than 6 million PBMCs went into each sample. Per sample, no less than 6 micrograms of total RNA were extracted. The ends were cut back, 0 bases at V and 10 bases at J, with 13 bases in the middle. In germline, CDR1 is LGHNA, CDR2 YSLEER. This CDR3 comprises 13 residues. What was sequenced was blood. This clonotype was sampled from a woman aged 80 or over in good health. The genes are TRBV4-3 and TRBJ2-7; the D is unclear. CDR3 coding DNA: TGCGCCAGCAGCCAAGATTTAGGGAATAGACAGTACTTC. This sequence encodes CASSQDLGNRQYF.